This T cell receptor (beta chain) stems from a study of Graves' ophthalmopathy and Graves' hyperthyroidism. Study background: Peripheral blood was gathered at first diagnosis, ahead of any treatment whatsoever.

The authors amplified TCR beta CDR3 regions from RNA transcripts. HTBI-primed RT-PCR formed the first round, and a multiplex PCR formed the second. MiXCR, run by TCRdb on the multiplex PCR reads, gives a single entry per CDR3 protein. Of about 740,000 distinct CDR3 sequences in the sample, 35% to 50% are singletons; the top ten hold about 40%. About this clonotype itself: The antigen remains undetermined.

The V and J ends lost 5 bases and 4 bases respectively, with 17 bases between them. The CDR3 has 14 amino acids. Germline V gene data show CDR1 as DFQATT and CDR2 as SNEGSKA (reference sequence). Study results and limitations: Blood contained most expanded thyroid clonotypes exceeding 0.001 frequency.

The chain has TRBV20-1 and TRBJ1-1; tentatively, D is TRBD1 (6 bases). The sample consisted of peripheral blood. This receptor was taken from an adult man with Graves' ophthalmopathy. The DNA for the CDR3 is TGCAGTGCTCGAAATGGGGGGCGTGGCACTGAAGCTTTCTTT. This translates into CSARNGGRGTEAFF.